The rows below give T cell receptor beta chains drawn from one sample of a study of response to subunit inactivated influenza vaccine. MiXCR, run by TCRdb on the RT-PCR reads, gives a single entry per CDR3 protein. The data contain 280,000 or so distinct CDR3 sequences, around a fifth of them singletons. Here the sequenced sample was PBMCs from blood, taken approximately 20 months after vaccination. These receptors came from a man aged 50 to 75 who received an inactivated influenza vaccine. The CDR3 runs from the conserved cysteine through the conserved F or W. A D gene is named only where the DNA matches it firmly. The listing skips clone size in some rows; elsewhere it reads once, few, many or a size class.

NA	TRBV7-2	TRBJ2-7	TRBD1	CASSLSPTGTGRDEQYF	TGTGCCAGCAGCTTAAGCCCGACCGGGACAGGGAGGGACGAGCAGTACTTC
NA	TRBV10-3	TRBJ2-7	TRBD2	CAISLAGGPGEQYF	TGTGCCATCAGTTTAGCGGGGGGCCCTGGGGAGCAGTACTTC
NA	TRBV9	TRBJ2-7	TRBD2	CASSVGWGGDYEQYF	TGTGCCAGCAGCGTAGGATGGGGAGGGGACTACGAGCAGTACTTC
NA	TRBV20-1	TRBJ1-3	NA	CSARDWETSGNTIYF	TGCAGTGCTAGAGATTGGGAGACATCTGGAAACACCATATATTTT
few	TRBV2	TRBJ2-7	NA	CASSENFPYEQYF	TGTGCCAGCAGTGAAAATTTCCCATACGAGCAGTACTTC
NA	TRBV7-9	TRBJ1-2	TRBD1	CASSSDRGKFSNYGYTF	TGTGCCAGCAGCTCCGACAGGGGGAAGTTTTCTAACTATGGCTACACCTTC
NA	TRBV7-9	TRBJ1-1	TRBD1	CASNGQGVTEAFF	TGTGCCAGCAACGGACAGGGGGTCACTGAAGCTTTCTTT
few	TRBV20-1	TRBJ1-5	NA	CSARRDEYSNQPQHF	TGCAGTGCTAGAAGGGACGAATATAGCAATCAGCCCCAGCATTTT
few	TRBV5-1	TRBJ1-6	TRBD1	CASSLGTDYNSPLHF	TGCGCCAGCAGCCTCGGGACAGACTATAATTCACCCCTCCACTTT
NA	TRBV6-2/TRBV6-3	TRBJ2-1	TRBD2	CASSYPIRLAGSNEQFF	TGTGCCAGCAGTTACCCCATCCGACTAGCGGGAAGTAATGAGCAGTTCTTC
NA	TRBV20-1	TRBJ2-1	TRBD2	CSAIPVSGNYNEQFF	TGCAGTGCTATCCCGGTTAGCGGGAATTACAATGAGCAGTTCTTC
few	TRBV3-1	TRBJ1-2	NA	CASSQGSGGWTYGYTF	TGTGCCAGCAGCCAAGGGTCAGGTGGTTGGACCTATGGCTACACCTTC
NA	TRBV6-5	TRBJ1-5	NA	CASSSYRVYESIWSQPQHF	TGTGCCAGCAGTTCATACAGGGTGTATGAGTCAATCTGGAGTCAGCCCCAGCATTTT
NA	TRBV20-1	TRBJ1-5	NA	CSAQALRGNQPQHF	TGCAGTGCCCAAGCCTTGCGGGGGAATCAGCCCCAGCATTTT
few	TRBV3-1	TRBJ1-3	NA	CASRRIGRGNTIYF	TGTGCCAGCAGACGGATCGGTCGTGGAAACACCATATATTTT
many	TRBV11-2	TRBJ1-1	NA	CASSRWAGAPEAFF	TGTGCCAGCAGCCGTTGGGCAGGGGCCCCTGAAGCTTTCTTT
few	TRBV5-5	TRBJ2-2	NA	CASSLVSTGELFF	TGTGCCAGCAGCTTGGTATCCACCGGGGAGCTGTTTTTT
NA	TRBV7-8	TRBJ1-6	NA	CASSLPWGNSPLHF	TGTGCCAGCAGCTTACCTTGGGGTAATTCACCCCTCCACTTT
many	TRBV3-1	TRBJ1-5	NA	CASSQAGLNQPQHF	TGTGCCAGCAGCCAAGCCGGTCTCAATCAGCCCCAGCATTTT
few	TRBV6-1	TRBJ1-2	TRBD1	CASSQTRDSGYTF	TGTGCCAGCAGCCAGACCCGGGACAGTGGCTACACCTTC
many	TRBV7-8	TRBJ2-7	TRBD1	CASSEWTGTGEQYF	TGTGCCAGCAGCGAGTGGACAGGGACGGGAGAGCAGTACTTC
few	TRBV3-1	TRBJ2-7	NA	CASSQGGPYEQYF	TGTGCCAGCAGCCAGGGCGGGCCATACGAGCAGTACTTC
many	TRBV9	TRBJ1-4	NA	CASSSRGGEKLFF	TGTGCCAGCAGCTCCAGGGGTGGTGAAAAACTGTTTTTT
NA	TRBV7-6	TRBJ2-7	NA	CASSPRLGGGPVEQYF	TGTGCCAGCAGCCCAAGGCTAGGGGGAGGGCCAGTAGAGCAGTACTTC
few	TRBV7-9	TRBJ1-1	NA	CASSLGEAEAFF	TGTGCCAGCAGCTTAGGGGAGGCTGAAGCTTTCTTT
many	TRBV6-2/TRBV6-3	TRBJ2-7	NA	CASSYTGQYEQYF	TGTGCCAGCAGTTACACAGGACAGTACGAGCAGTACTTC
NA	TRBV4-2	TRBJ1-2	NA	CASSQGGGFIYGYTF	TGTGCCAGCAGCCAAGGGGGAGGATTCATTTATGGCTACACCTTC
few	TRBV9	TRBJ2-1	TRBD2	CASSAWGTRNEQFF	TGTGCCAGCAGCGCCTGGGGGACTAGAAATGAGCAGTTCTTC
NA	TRBV16	TRBJ2-7	NA	CASSQSIAYEQYF	TGTGCCAGCAGCCAATCGATAGCCTACGAGCAGTACTTC
NA	TRBV29-1	TRBJ2-5	TRBD2	CSVGTSGGETQYF	TGCAGCGTCGGGACTAGCGGGGGTGAGACCCAGTACTTC
NA	TRBV29-1	TRBJ2-3	NA	CSVGGQPTDTQYF	TGCAGCGTTGGAGGGCAGCCCACAGATACGCAGTATTTT
few	TRBV4-1	TRBJ2-3	NA	CASSQLGPRDTQYF	TGCGCCAGCAGCCAACTAGGCCCGAGGGATACGCAGTATTTT
NA	TRBV29-1	TRBJ2-5	NA	CSVKETSMETQYF	TGCAGCGTTAAGGAGACTAGTATGGAGACCCAGTACTTC
NA	TRBV20-1	TRBJ2-1	NA	CSASGDISYNEQFF	TGCAGTGCTAGCGGGGACATCTCCTACAATGAGCAGTTCTTC
NA	TRBV4-3	TRBJ1-2	NA	CASSPSSSSYYGYTF	TGCGCCAGCAGCCCCAGTAGCAGTTCCTACTATGGCTACACCTTC
NA	TRBV6-2/TRBV6-3	TRBJ1-1	NA	CASSRPSVVNTEAFF	TGTGCCAGCAGTCGCCCCTCGGTCGTGAACACTGAAGCTTTCTTT
few	TRBV3-1	TRBJ2-1	TRBD2	CASSQDLRLAGELGQFF	TGTGCCAGCAGCCAAGATTTGCGTCTAGCGGGGGAACTGGGGCAGTTCTTC
NA	TRBV3-1	TRBJ2-7	TRBD1	CASNWDRNYEQYF	TGTGCCAGCAACTGGGACAGAAACTACGAGCAGTACTTC
few	TRBV4-1	TRBJ1-3	NA	CASSQEVVRGNTIYF	TGCGCCAGCAGCCAAGAAGTGGTCAGAGGAAACACCATATATTTT
few	TRBV20-1	TRBJ2-3	NA	CSARDGETYTQYF	TGCAGTGCTAGAGATGGGGAGACTTATACGCAGTATTTT
NA	TRBV28	TRBJ2-1	TRBD1	CASSGEDRVYNEQFF	TGTGCCAGCAGTGGGGAAGACAGGGTCTACAATGAGCAGTTCTTC
NA	TRBV6-5	TRBJ1-1	NA	CASSYSSGGEAFF	TGTGCCAGCAGTTACTCGAGTGGGGGAGAGGCTTTCTTT
few	TRBV18	TRBJ1-2	NA	CASSPGVQALSGYTF	TGTGCCAGCTCACCCGGCGTCCAGGCCCTTAGTGGCTACACCTTC
NA	TRBV7-9	TRBJ1-1	NA	CASSLNGVTEAFF	TGTGCCAGCAGCTTAAACGGGGTCACTGAAGCTTTCTTT
many	TRBV6-1	TRBJ2-1	NA	CASITEGSYNEQFF	TGTGCCAGCATCACGGAGGGGTCCTACAATGAGCAGTTCTTC
few	TRBV7-6	TRBJ1-1	NA	CASSLARAAEAFF	TGTGCCAGCAGCTTAGCTAGGGCAGCTGAAGCTTTCTTT
many	TRBV20-1	TRBJ1-5	TRBD1	CSASSILTGRNQPQHF	TGCAGTGCTAGCTCCATCCTGACAGGGCGCAATCAGCCCCAGCATTTT
few	TRBV2	TRBJ2-5	TRBD1	CASSLQGAGETQYF	TGTGCCAGCAGCCTACAGGGGGCAGGAGAGACCCAGTACTTC
many	TRBV19	TRBJ2-5	NA	CASSTLETQYF	TGTGCCAGTAGTACACTGGAGACCCAGTACTTC